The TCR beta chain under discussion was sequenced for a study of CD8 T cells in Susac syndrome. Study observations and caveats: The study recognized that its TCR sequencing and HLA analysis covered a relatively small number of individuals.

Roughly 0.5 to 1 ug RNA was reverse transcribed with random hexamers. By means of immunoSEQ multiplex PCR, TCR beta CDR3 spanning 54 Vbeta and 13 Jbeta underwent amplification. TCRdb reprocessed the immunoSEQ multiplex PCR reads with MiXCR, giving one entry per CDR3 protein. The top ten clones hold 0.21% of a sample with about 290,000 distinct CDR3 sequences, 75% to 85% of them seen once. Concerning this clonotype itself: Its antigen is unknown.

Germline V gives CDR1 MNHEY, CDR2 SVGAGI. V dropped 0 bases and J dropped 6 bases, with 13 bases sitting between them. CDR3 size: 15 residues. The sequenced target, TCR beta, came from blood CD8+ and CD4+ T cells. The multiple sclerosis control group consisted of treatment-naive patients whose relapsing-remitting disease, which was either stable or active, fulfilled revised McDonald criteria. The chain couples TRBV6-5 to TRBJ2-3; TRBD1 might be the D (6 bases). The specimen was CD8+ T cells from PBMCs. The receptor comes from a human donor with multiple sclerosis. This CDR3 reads CASSYSAGELDTQYF. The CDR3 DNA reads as TGTGCCAGCAGTTACTCGGCAGGGGAACTGGATACGCAGTATTTT.